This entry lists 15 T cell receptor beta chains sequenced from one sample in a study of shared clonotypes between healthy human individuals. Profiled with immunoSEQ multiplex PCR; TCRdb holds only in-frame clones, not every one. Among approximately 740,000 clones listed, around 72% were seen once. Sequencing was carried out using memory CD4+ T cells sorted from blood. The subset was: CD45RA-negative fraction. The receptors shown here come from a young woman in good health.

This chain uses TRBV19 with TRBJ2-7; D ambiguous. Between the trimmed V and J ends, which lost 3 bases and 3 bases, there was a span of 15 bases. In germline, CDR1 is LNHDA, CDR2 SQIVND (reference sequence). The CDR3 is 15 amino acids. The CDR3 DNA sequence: TGTGCCAGTAGTATGAAGGTCTGGAGTATCTACGAGCAGTACTTC. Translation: CASSMKVWSIYEQYF.

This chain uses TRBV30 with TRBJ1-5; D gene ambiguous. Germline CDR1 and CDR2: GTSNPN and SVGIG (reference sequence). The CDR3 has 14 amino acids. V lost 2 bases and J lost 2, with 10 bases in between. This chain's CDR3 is CAWSTYRGNQPQHF. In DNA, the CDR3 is TGTGCCTGGAGTACATATCGGGGCAATCAGCCCCAGCATTTT.

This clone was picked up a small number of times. CDR3 sequence reads: CASSAGVGGKEKLFF. The CDR3 nucleotides are TGTGCCAGCAGCGCAGGGGTCGGAGGGAAGGAAAAACTGTTTTTT. The V and J genes are TRBV7-9 and TRBJ1-4; a possible D gene is TRBD1 (6 bases). Trimming took off 5 bases at V and 8 bases at J, with 18 bases between the two ends. The CDR3 loop spans 15 amino acids. The germline V gene has CDR1 SEHNR and CDR2 FQNEAQ (reference sequence).

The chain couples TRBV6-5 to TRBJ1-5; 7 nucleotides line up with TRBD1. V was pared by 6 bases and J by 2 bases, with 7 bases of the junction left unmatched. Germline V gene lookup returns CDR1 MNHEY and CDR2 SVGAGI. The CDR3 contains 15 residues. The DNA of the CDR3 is TGTGCCAGCAGGTTGGACAGGCACGGCAATCAGCCCCAGCATTTT. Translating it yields CASRLDRHGNQPQHF.

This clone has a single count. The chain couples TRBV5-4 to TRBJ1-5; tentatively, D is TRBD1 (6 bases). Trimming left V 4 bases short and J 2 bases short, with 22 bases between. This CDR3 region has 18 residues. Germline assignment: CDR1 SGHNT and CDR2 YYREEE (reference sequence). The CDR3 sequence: CASSPRTATWQRNQPQHF. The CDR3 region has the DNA TGTGCCAGCAGCCCGCGGACAGCTACATGGCAGCGCAATCAGCCCCAGCATTTT.

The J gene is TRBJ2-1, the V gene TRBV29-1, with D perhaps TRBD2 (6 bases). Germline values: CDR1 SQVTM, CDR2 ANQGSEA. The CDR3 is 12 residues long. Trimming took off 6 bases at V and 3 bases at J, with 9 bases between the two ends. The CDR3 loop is CSVEGFYNEQFF. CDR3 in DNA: TGCAGCGTGGAGGGATTCTACAATGAGCAGTTCTTC.

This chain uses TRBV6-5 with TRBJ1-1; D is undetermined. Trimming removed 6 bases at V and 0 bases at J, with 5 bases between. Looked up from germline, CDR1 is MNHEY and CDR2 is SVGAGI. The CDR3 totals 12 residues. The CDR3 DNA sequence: TGTGCCAGCAGCAAACTGAACACTGAAGCTTTCTTT. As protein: CASSKLNTEAFF.

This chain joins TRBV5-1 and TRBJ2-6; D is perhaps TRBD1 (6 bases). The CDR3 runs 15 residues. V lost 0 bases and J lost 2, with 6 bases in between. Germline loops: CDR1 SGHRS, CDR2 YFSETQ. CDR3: CASSLGQAGANVLTF. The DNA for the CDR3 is TGCGCCAGCAGCTTGGGACAGGCTGGGGCCAACGTCCTGACTTTC.

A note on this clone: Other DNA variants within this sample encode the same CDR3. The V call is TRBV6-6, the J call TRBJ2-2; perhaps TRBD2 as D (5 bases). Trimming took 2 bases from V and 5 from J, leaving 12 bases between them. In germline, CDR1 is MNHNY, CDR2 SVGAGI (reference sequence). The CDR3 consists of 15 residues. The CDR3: CASSYVGRGTGELFF. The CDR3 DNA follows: TGTGCCAGCAGTTACGTAGGGCGAGGGACCGGGGAGCTGTTTTTT.

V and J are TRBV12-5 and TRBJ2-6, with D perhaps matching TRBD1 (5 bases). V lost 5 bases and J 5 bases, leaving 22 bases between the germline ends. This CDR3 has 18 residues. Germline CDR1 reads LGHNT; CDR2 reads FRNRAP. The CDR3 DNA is TGTGCTAGTGGTAGCAATAATGCAGGACAAAGTCGGGCCAACGTCCTGACTTTC. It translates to CASGSNNAGQSRANVLTF.

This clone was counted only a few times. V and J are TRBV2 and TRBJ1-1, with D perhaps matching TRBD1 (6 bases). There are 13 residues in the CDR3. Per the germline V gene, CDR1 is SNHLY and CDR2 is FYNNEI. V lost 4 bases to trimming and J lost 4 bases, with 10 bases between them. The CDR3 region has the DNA TGTGCCAGCAGTGGGCAGGGGACCACTGAAGCTTTCTTT. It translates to CASSGQGTTEAFF.

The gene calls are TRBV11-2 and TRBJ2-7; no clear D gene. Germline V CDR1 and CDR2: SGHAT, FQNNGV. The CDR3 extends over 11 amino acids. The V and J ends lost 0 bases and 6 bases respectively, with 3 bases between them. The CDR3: CASSLDSEQYF. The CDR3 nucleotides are TGTGCCAGCAGCTTAGATAGCGAGCAGTACTTC. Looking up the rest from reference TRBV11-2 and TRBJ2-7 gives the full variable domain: EAGVAQSPRYKIIEKRQSVAFWCNPISGHATLYWYQQILGQGPKLLIQFQNNGVVDDSQLPKDRFSAERLKGVDSTLKIQPAKLEDSAVYLCASSLDSEQYFGPGTRLTVT.

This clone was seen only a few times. CDR3 in amino acids: CASSARDNRGTGELFF. The CDR3 DNA follows: TGCGCCAGCAGCGCCCGGGACAACCGGGGCACCGGGGAGCTGTTTTTT. The V and J genes are TRBV5-1 and TRBJ2-2; D might be TRBD1 (6 bases). Germline loops: CDR1 SGHRS, CDR2 YFSETQ. V lost 4 bases and J lost 4, with 17 bases in between. This CDR3 spans 16 amino acids.

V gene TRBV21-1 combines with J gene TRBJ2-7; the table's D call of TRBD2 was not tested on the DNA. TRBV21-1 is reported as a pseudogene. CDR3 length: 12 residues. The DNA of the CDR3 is TGTGCCAGCTTCGTACGGTACTACGAGCAGTACTTC. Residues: CASFVRYYEQYF.

CDR3 DNA: TGTGCCTCTACTGACAGGAACACTAACTATGGCTACACCTTC. It yields the protein CASTDRNTNYGYTF. The rearrangement uses TRBV15 and TRBJ1-2, with D possibly TRBD1 on 6 matching bases. Germline lookup yields CDR1 LNHNV and CDR2 YYDKDF (reference sequence). This CDR3 is built from 14 residues. V lost 11 bases and J 0 bases, leaving 16 bases between the germline ends. The full variable domain, its missing parts supplied by reference TRBV15 and TRBJ1-2, is DAMVIQNPRYQVTQFGKPVTLSCSQTLNHNVMYWYQQKSSQAPKLLFHYYDKDFNNEADTPDNFQSRRPNTSFCFLDIRSPGLGDTAMYLCASTDRNTNYGYTFGSGTRLTVV.